One sample yielded the 25 T cell receptor beta chains listed below, sequenced in a study of blood T cell repertoires in COVID-19. TCRdb's table, derived via immunoSEQ multiplex PCR, lists solely in-frame clones and lacks some. The sample has roughly 280,000 clones; roughly 88% are singletons. Sequenced: peripheral blood. The receptors come from a woman aged 70-85 years with acute or convalescent COVID-19.

This chain connects TRBV5-4 to TRBJ2-1; D is uncertain. Germline CDR1 SGHNT, CDR2 YYREEE (reference sequence). CDR3 length equals 14 residues. The ends were cut back, 0 bases at V and 5 bases at J, with 9 bases in the middle. CDR3 in amino acids: CASSLVGPHNEQFF. CDR3 DNA sequence: TGTGCCAGCAGCTTGGTGGGCCCCCACAATGAGCAGTTCTTC.

This chain links TRBV30 with TRBJ1-4; 7 bases agree with TRBD1. This CDR3 comprises 15 residues. Germline CDR1 and CDR2: GTSNPN and SVGIG (reference sequence). V was clipped by 1 base and J by 7 bases; unmatched bases: 9. The CDR3 coding sequence is TGTGCCTGGAGTGGTAAACAGGGGAAGAGTGAAAAACTGTTTTTT. It codes for CAWSGKQGKSEKLFF.

The chain recombines TRBV2 with TRBJ1-2; 10 positions match TRBD1. Germline V CDR1 and CDR2: SNHLY, FYNNEI. V dropped 0 bases and J dropped 8; count of bases not matched to a gene: 6. The CDR3 covers 15 residues. CDR3 in DNA: TGTGCCAGCAGTGAAGCAGGGACAGGGGTGAGGGGCTACACCTTC. Encoded protein: CASSEAGTGVRGYTF.

The CDR3 DNA reads as TGTGCCAGCAGGCGGTCCGGGGAGCTGTTTTTT. This gives the protein CASRRSGELFF. The chain couples TRBV2 to TRBJ2-2, with unresolved D. CDR3 length: 11 amino acids. Germline assignment: CDR1 SNHLY and CDR2 FYNNEI. V was cut by 6 bases and J by 6 bases, with 5 bases left in between.

The chain employs TRBV30 and TRBJ1-2, with D unresolved. The V gene lost 1 base and the J gene lost 8 bases, with 11 bases spanning the gap. This CDR3 is built from 12 residues. CDR1 is GTSNPN, CDR2 SVGIG, per germline (reference sequence). CDR3 sequence (DNA): TGTGCCTGGAGTGATTTAACGGAGGGCTACACCTTC. It is translated as CAWSDLTEGYTF.

The rearrangement links TRBV2 to TRBJ2-5, with D perhaps matching TRBD1 (6 bases). CDR1 and CDR2 from the germline V gene are SNHLY and FYNNEI. The CDR3 is made up of 13 amino acids. Trimming left V 3 bases short and J 9 bases short, with 14 bases between. DNA of the CDR3: TGTGCCAGCAGTGATCAGGGGCTCGCGGCCCAGTACTTC. It is translated as CASSDQGLAAQYF.

The rearrangement links TRBV19 to TRBJ1-2; TRBD1 aligns across 11 bases. CDR3 length: 16 amino acids. Trimming cost V 6 bases and J 4 bases; bases outside gene matches: 10. Germline lookup yields CDR1 LNHDA and CDR2 SQIVND (reference sequence). The CDR3 protein is CASSGQGAIWSYGYTF. The CDR3 DNA follows: TGTGCCAGTAGCGGACAGGGGGCGATTTGGTCCTATGGCTACACCTTC. The whole variable domain, remainder taken from reference TRBV19 and TRBJ1-2, is DGGITQSPKYLFRKEGQNVTLSCEQNLNHDAMYWYRQDPGQGLRLIYYSQIVNDFQKGDIAEGYSVSREKKESFPLTVTSAQKNPTAFYLCASSGQGAIWSYGYTFGSGTRLTVV.

The J gene is TRBJ1-5, the V gene TRBV6-6; D gene ambiguous. Germline V gene data show CDR1 as MNHNY and CDR2 as SVGAGI (reference sequence). CDR3 size: 15 residues. V was cut by 2 bases and J by 2 bases, with 10 bases left in between. The CDR3 reads CASSYEGPGNQPQHF. CDR3 sequence (DNA): TGTGCCAGCAGTTACGAGGGCCCCGGCAATCAGCCCCAGCATTTT.

V gene TRBV27 combines with J gene TRBJ1-1; weak D call: TRBD1 (6 bases). The CDR3 is 15 amino acids. Trimming removed 7 bases from V and 0 bases from J, with 15 bases in between. Germline V CDR1 and CDR2: MNHEY, SMNVEV (reference sequence). The CDR3 region has the DNA TGTGCCAGCACCTCAGCAGGGGCTATGAACACTGAAGCTTTCTTT. Protein: CASTSAGAMNTEAFF.

The J gene is TRBJ1-6, the V gene TRBV2; no reliable D call. Germline V CDR1 and CDR2: SNHLY, FYNNEI. CDR3 length: 14 residues. V gave up 6 bases and J gave up 7 bases, with 13 bases separating them. CDR3 amino acids: CASRGRGGNSPLHF. CDR3 sequence (DNA): TGTGCCAGCAGAGGAAGAGGTGGCAATTCACCCCTCCACTTT.

The chain recombines TRBV18 with TRBJ1-3, with a weak D call TRBD1 (5 bases). The CDR3 has 15 amino acids. Germline V gene lookup returns CDR1 KGHSH and CDR2 LQKENI. V lost 0 bases and J 8 bases, leaving 14 bases between the germline ends. The DNA of the CDR3 is TGTGCCAGCTCACCACCTGATGGGGCTTTGGACACCATATATTTT. Encoded protein: CASSPPDGALDTIYF.

The chain employs TRBV3-1 (or the pseudogene TRBV3-2) and TRBJ2-5; 8 bases agree with TRBD2. V was clipped by 1 base and J by 5 bases; unmatched bases: 9. Germline V lookup: CDR1 LGHDT, CDR2 YNNKEL (reference sequence). This CDR3 has 16 amino acids. The CDR3 DNA sequence: TGTGCCAGCAGCCAAGGGTCGGCGGGGGGAGGGGAGACCCAGTACTTC. This codes for CASSQGSAGGGETQYF.

The gene calls are TRBV10-3 and TRBJ1-3; 9 bases fit TRBD1. This CDR3 region has 14 residues. The junction had 2 bases not matched to a gene; V was cut back by 4 bases and J by 4 bases. Germline CDR1 ENHRY, CDR2 SYGVKD. The CDR3 sequence is CAISVGTGGNTIYF. The CDR3 nucleotides are TGTGCCATCAGTGTAGGGACAGGGGGAAACACCATATATTTT.

V and J are TRBV15 and TRBJ1-4; weak D call: TRBD1 (6 bases). Trimming took 0 bases from V and 7 from J, leaving 12 bases between them. CDR1 is LNHNV, CDR2 YYDKDF, per germline (reference sequence). This CDR3 contains 15 residues. The CDR3 is CATSRDGGWREKLFF. The CDR3 DNA follows: TGTGCCACCAGCAGAGATGGGGGCTGGCGTGAAAAACTGTTTTTT.

The chain recombines TRBV7-2 with TRBJ1-5; 11 nucleotides align to TRBD1. Germline CDR1 and CDR2: SGHTA and FQGNSA. This CDR3 is built from 15 residues. V lost 5 bases and J lost 6; bases outside the gene matches: 6. DNA of the CDR3: TGTGCCAGCAGCCTGGGGGGGACAGGGGGTCAGCCCCAGCATTTT. Translated, it gives CASSLGGTGGQPQHF.

The rearrangement links TRBV25-1 to TRBJ2-7; TRBD2 matches at 12 bases. The V segment lost 4 bases and the J segment 7 bases; nucleotides outside the gene matches: 8. This CDR3 contains 15 residues. The V gene's germline CDR1 is MGHDK and CDR2 SYGVNS. The CDR3 protein is CASSVISSGGAEQYF. DNA for the CDR3: TGTGCCAGCAGTGTAATTTCTAGCGGGGGGGCGGAGCAGTACTTC.

This chain uses TRBV18 with TRBJ2-1, with D uncertain. The V end lost 3 bases, the J end lost 10 bases, and 19 bases lay between the germline ends. Germline CDR1 reads KGHSH; CDR2 reads LQKENI. The CDR3 totals 15 residues. Here the CDR3 reads CASSPLAPPAPEQFF. The CDR3 bases are TGTGCCAGCTCACCTCTCGCGCCGCCCGCACCGGAGCAGTTCTTC.

The rearrangement joins TRBV1 to TRBJ2-5; the table's D call TRBD1 went unverified against the DNA. TRBV1 is designated a pseudogene. The CDR3 totals 16 residues. CDR3 sequence (DNA): TGCACCAGCAGCCGCTTCGACAGGGGGAGTGAAGAGACCCAGTACTTC. Its translation: CTSSRFDRGSEETQYF.

This chain uses TRBV7-2 with TRBJ1-6; TRBD1 aligns across 7 bases. The V and J ends lost 7 bases and 7 bases, in that order; junction bases with no gene match: 7. Germline-derived CDR1 and CDR2 are SGHTA and FQGNSA. This CDR3 has 14 residues. The CDR3 region is CASTLGTVNSPLHF. Here the CDR3 DNA reads TGTGCCAGCACCCTCGGGACAGTGAATTCACCCCTCCACTTT.

The V and J genes are TRBV27 and TRBJ1-1; TRBD1 is a possible D gene (5 bases). V was clipped by 6 bases and J by 3 bases, with 8 bases between them. This CDR3 is 12 amino acids long. Germline V gene sequence: CDR1 MNHEY, CDR2 SMNVEV (reference sequence). The CDR3 reads CASSDRYTEAFF. The DNA of the CDR3 is TGTGCCAGCAGCGACAGATACACTGAAGCTTTCTTT.

The J gene is TRBJ1-5, the V gene TRBV5-8, with TRBD1 matching over 11 bases. V lost 3 bases, J lost 7 bases, and 18 bases stayed unmatched. CDR1 is SGHTS and CDR2 is YDEGEE in the germline V gene. CDR3 size: 19 residues. This CDR3 is CASSSIPGTGGARGQPQHF. CDR3 DNA sequence: TGTGCCAGCAGCTCCATTCCCGGGACAGGGGGGGCCCGTGGGCAGCCCCAGCATTTT.

The rearrangement uses TRBV12-3 or TRBV12-4 and TRBJ2-5; D may be TRBD1 (6 bases). CDR3 length: 12 amino acids. Trimming took off 6 bases at V and 7 bases at J, with 12 bases between the two ends. The DNA of the CDR3 is TGTGCCAGCAGCCCCGACAGGTGGACCCAGTACTTC. Translating gives CASSPDRWTQYF.

In its sample, this clone was seen a few times. This chain uses TRBV5-1 with TRBJ1-1, with D perhaps matching TRBD1 (5 bases). This CDR3 spans 16 amino acids. Trimming cost V 3 bases and J 2 bases, with 17 bases left between them. CDR1 and CDR2 (germline): SGHRS, YFSETQ. The CDR3 sequence is CASSSLTGRRNTEAFF. DNA of the CDR3: TGCGCCAGCAGCTCCCTCACAGGACGCAGAAACACTGAAGCTTTCTTT.

This rearrangement joins TRBV4-1 to TRBJ2-3; D is perhaps TRBD2 (6 bases). The CDR3 runs 14 residues. Germline V gene lookup returns CDR1 MGHRA and CDR2 YSYEKL. Trimming took off 5 bases at V and 1 base at J, with 10 bases between the two ends. CDR3 region: CASSSSGGTDTQYF. CDR3 nucleotide sequence: TGCGCCAGCAGCTCCTCGGGGGGCACAGATACGCAGTATTTT.

The rearrangement uses TRBV5-4 and TRBJ2-1; 10 positions agree with TRBD2. V was clipped by 3 bases and J by 9 bases; unmatched bases: 9. The CDR3 has 15 amino acids. Germline CDR1 is SGHNT and CDR2 is YYREEE (reference sequence). Here the CDR3 DNA reads TGTGCCAGCAGCTACAAAGCGGGGGGGCAAGGTGAGCAGTTCTTC. Its translation is CASSYKAGGQGEQFF.